The TCR beta chain described here comes from a study of somatic mutations in cytotoxic T cells in rheumatoid arthritis. Study-wide background: Patients gave 30 ml EDTA peripheral blood immediately after diagnosis, prior to starting treatment.

Germline CDR1 reads MNHNS; CDR2 reads SASEGT. V gave up 10 bases and J gave up 6 bases, with 21 bases separating them. The CDR3 length is 14 residues. The count of this clone is one. Measured with immunoSEQ multiplex PCR; TCRdb has only the in-frame clones, and not every one. This sample yields about 9,600 clones, of which around 81% are seen a single time; 6.5% to 8% belongs to the top ten. This clonotype originated in an adult with rheumatoid arthritis. This chain uses TRBV6-1 with TRBJ1-2; TRBD1 might be the D (5 bases). Input material: CD8+ T cells sorted from blood. In DNA form, the CDR3 reads TGTGCCACACCACCTCCCGGGGAAGGGGATGGCTACACCTTC. It translates to CATPPPGEGDGYTF.